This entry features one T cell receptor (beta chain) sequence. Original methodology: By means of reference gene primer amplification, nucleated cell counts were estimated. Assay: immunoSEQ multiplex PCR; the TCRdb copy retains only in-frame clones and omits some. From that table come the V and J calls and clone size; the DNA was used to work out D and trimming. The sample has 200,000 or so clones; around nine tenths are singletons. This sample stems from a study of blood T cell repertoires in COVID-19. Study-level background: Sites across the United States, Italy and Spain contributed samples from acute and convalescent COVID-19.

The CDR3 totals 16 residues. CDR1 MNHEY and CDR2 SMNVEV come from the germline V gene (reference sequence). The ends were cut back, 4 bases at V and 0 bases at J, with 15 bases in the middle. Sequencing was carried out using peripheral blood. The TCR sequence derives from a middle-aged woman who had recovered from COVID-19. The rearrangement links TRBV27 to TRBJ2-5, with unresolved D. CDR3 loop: CASSSVRQANQETQYF. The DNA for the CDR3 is TGTGCCAGCAGTTCTGTTCGTCAGGCGAACCAAGAGACCCAGTACTTC.